This T cell receptor beta chain comes out of a study of PD-1 blockade in mismatch repair-deficient tumors. Produced via immunoSEQ multiplex PCR; TCRdb's table is partial and in-frame only. Among roughly 120,000 clones listed, more than 60% were seen once. The CDR3 is made up of 14 amino acids. With 5 bases removed from V and 2 bases from J, the gap between germline ends came to 12 bases. The germline CDR1 and CDR2 sequences are SGHRS and YFSETQ. This chain links TRBV5-1 with TRBJ2-3; D tentatively fits TRBD1 or TRBD2 (5 bases each). The TCR originated in an adult with mismatch repair-deficient cancer. The sequenced sample was peripheral blood, obtained about 60 weeks after starting pembrolizumab. The CDR3 loop is CASRDSGTTDTQYF. The CDR3 coding sequence is TGCGCCAGCAGGGATTCAGGGACCACAGATACGCAGTATTTT.